This T cell receptor (beta chain) was identified during a study of blood T cell repertoires in COVID-19. The protocol was immunoSEQ multiplex PCR, while the TCRdb copy is restricted to in-frame clones and leaves out a portion. This sample has 290,000 or so clones, with 87% found just once. Germline assignment: CDR1 MDHEN and CDR2 SYDVKM. There are 15 residues in the CDR3. V shed 3 bases and J 6 bases; nucleotides not matched to a gene: 8. The V gene is TRBV28, the J gene TRBJ2-7, with 10 bases identical to TRBD1. The receptor was isolated from a man aged 18-30 years with active or convalescent COVID-19. Input material: peripheral blood. CDR3 sequence (DNA): TGTGCCAGCAGTTTGGGTGGGACAGGGGTCCTCGAGCAGTACTTC. Its protein is CASSLGGTGVLEQYF. The variable domain in full, with the rest retrieved from reference TRBV28 and TRBJ2-7, is DVKVTQSSRYLVKRTGEKVFLECVQDMDHENMFWYRQDPGLGLRLIYFSYDVKMKEKGDIPEGYSVSREKKERFSLILESASTNQTSMYLCASSLGGTGVLEQYFGPGTRLTVT.